The T cell receptor beta chain under discussion was sequenced for a study of T cell responses to AZD1222 COVID-19 vaccine. Regarding the study as a whole: Possibly, clonal diversity was underestimated; donors were largely white British and included more females. Of spike-specific TCRs, nearly half reportedly target regions left unmutated in variants.

Method: immunoSEQ multiplex PCR; TCRdb's copy keeps in-frame clones and lacks some. The data hold 110,000 to 150,000 clones, with 85% to 95% observed a single time. Comment on this clone: The antigen remains undetermined.

The CDR3 spans 14 residues. From germline, CDR1 is MGHRA and CDR2 YSYEKL. The V and J ends lost 0 bases and 5 bases respectively, with 10 bases between them. The source was peripheral blood, collected after recovery from COVID-19. The V call is TRBV4-1, the J call TRBJ2-5; D may be TRBD2 (5 bases). The TCR sequence derives from an adult who had recovered from COVID-19. The CDR3 region is CASSQDRGWETQYF. In nucleotides, the CDR3 is TGCGCCAGCAGCCAAGATCGGGGTTGGGAGACCCAGTACTTC.